This T cell receptor beta chain was sequenced for a study of cytomegalovirus exposure and HLA in healthy donors (dated by TCRdb to 2016 to 2017). At the level of the whole study: According to a later analysis, one platform produced both the roughly 110 validation repertoires and the 670 or so repertoires of the first cohort. High-throughput TCR immunosequencing, statistical association of individual TCRs with disease status, and machine learning were combined to predict cytomegalovirus infection status. A separate validation cohort of over a hundred different subjects was used in addition to the approximately 700-subject first cohort. The aim of the study was to test whether cataloging public T cell receptors could identify signatures of past pathogen exposure.

Library method: the immunoSEQ multiplex PCR assay. As for the original processing: A statistical classification framework was developed to diagnose cytomegalovirus status using the catalog of TCR beta chain sequences. The table comes from immuneACCESS by way of TCRdb, which keeps in-frame sequences with V and J called. Part of the clones is missing from these tables; in studies checked, under half for an unresolved V gene and the rest for unknown reasons. V and J calls and clone size follow that table, whereas D and trimming were derived from the DNA. This sample gives more than 95,000 clones in total; about 94% of them show up just once. The ten biggest clones cover roughly 1.2% of the sample. The germline V gene specifies MGHRA as CDR1 and YSYEKL as CDR2. At the junction V is shortened by 4 bases and J by 3 bases, with 15 bases in between. The CDR3 sequence holds 15 residues, the cysteine and phenylalanine included. CDR3 DNA is the only sequence kept; it has 45 bases, read in frame from the first base.

The donors belonged to the validation cohort of around 110 subjects, which was separate from the approximately 610-subject first cohort. Worth noting for this clone: The antigen this receptor binds is unknown. Base qualities were left out, and no much larger clone turns up one base away.

What the research found in general, with its limitations: A later analysis had no HLA typing for the validation cohort, so co-occurrence there was scored across all 120 repertoires. Most TCR sequences were seen in very few donors, while some public TCRs were found in many individuals. Of the cluster scores, roughly 95% were above 0 in a later analysis, which found that TCRs clustered in the first cohort also tended to co-occur in the 120 or so validation repertoires. In both the original and validation cohorts, the classifier was reported to diagnose cytomegalovirus status with high specificity and sensitivity. In vitro tests confirmed that a few of the cytomegalovirus-associated TCR beta chains recognize cytomegalovirus antigens. It was suggested by the authors that the approach could potentially be generalized to other disease states and immunological phenotypes. The study gave a list of around 170 TCR beta chains associated with cytomegalovirus.

The TCR originated in a woman aged 18-35 years in good health and CMV-seronegative. The chain uses TRBV4-1 and TRBJ1-1; a confident D gene designation cannot be given. Sequencing input: PBMCs. The CDR3 reads as follows: CASSRGPIGDTEAFF. The bases are TGCGCCAGCAGCCGGGGTCCCATCGGGGACACTGAAGCTTTCTTT.